The T cell receptor (beta chain) under discussion was sequenced for a study of T cell repertoires in cytomegalovirus infection. Study-level information: Both recently identified HLA-C-restricted and well-studied HLA-B-restricted CMV epitopes were used in the study. CMV infection plus the matching HLA type was flagged by public TCR beta signatures.

From the reads, TCRdb called clonotypes with MiXCR, one entry per CDR3 protein. The sample carries approximately 260,000 distinct CDR3 sequences, approximately 22% recorded once. Findings and caveats of the study: There were HLA-C-restricted CMV-specific TCR beta clonotypes dominating the ex vivo response. Using cumulative public TCR beta family frequency, the authors identified those who carried CMV together with the relevant HLA.

Concerning this clonotype itself: Its antigen is as yet unknown. Since a much larger clone is just one base distant, this may be a read error.

The sequence came from a human donor in good health (CMV status not recorded). Some clones in this sample may be carry-over from other donors' samples. The source was cultured PBMCs, collected from culture after CMV antigen stimulation.

CDR3 protein: CASSGTDSNQPQHF. The CDR3 DNA is TGTGCCAGCAGTGGGACAGATAGCAATCAGCCCCAGCATTTT. The rearrangement links TRBV27 to TRBJ1-5; 7 positions agree with TRBD1. Germline V gene sequence: CDR1 MNHEY, CDR2 SMNVEV (reference sequence). The J segment lost 0 bases and the V segment lost 5 bases, leaving 1 base of the junction unmatched. The CDR3 is 14 residues long.